A few counts support the clone carrying this T cell receptor beta chain. The antigen remains undetermined. V was cut by 5 bases and J by 3 bases, with 8 bases left in between. There are 12 residues in the CDR3. The authors isolated at least 6 million PBMCs per sample. The authors ran a second PCR of roughly 6 to 12 cycles using a sample-barcoded 5' primer and a J-beta primer mix. Researchers report that a template-switch adaptor with 12 random nucleotides tagged each cDNA molecule. TCRdb ran MiXCR on the 5' RACE reads and lists one entry per CDR3 protein. Seen here are about 1.8 million distinct CDR3 sequences, roughly 49% observed once, and the top ten hold roughly 2.1%. The record originates from a study of blood T cells in healthy people across ages. Study results and caveats: Leaving the PBMCs unsorted stopped any conclusive comparison of naive versus antigen-experienced cells.

Sequences were obtained from blood. V is TRBV12-3 or TRBV12-4 and J is TRBJ2-7, with D hard to call. The TCR sequence derives from a woman aged 40 to 50 in good health. The CDR3 DNA reads TGTGCCAGCAGTCCATTCAACTACGAGCAGTACTTC. Amino acids: CASSPFNYEQYF.